A few counts support the clone carrying this TCR beta chain. No antigen is known for it. TCRdb independently ran MiXCR on the 5' RACE reads; one entry per CDR3 protein. The table includes 89,000 or so distinct CDR3 sequences, around 13% detected once. This record comes from a study of T-cell memory formation after mild COVID-19. Study-wide context: For the most part, TCR clusters were specific to one donor.

V shed 2 bases and J shed 1 base, with 5 bases lying between them. The germline V gene encodes CDR1 MNHEY and CDR2 SMNVEV (reference sequence). The CDR3 has 13 residues. Overall study results and limits: Memory sampled before infection contained some responding clones, suggesting cross-reactive memory joined.

This clonotype was sampled from a man aged 18-30 years who had mild COVID-19 (a few samples of this study predate the infection). Cell type and time point are not known. Sequencing was performed on PBMCs or a T cell subset sorted from them (not recorded which). The chain combines TRBV27 with TRBJ1-1, with a possible D match to TRBD1 (5 bases). The CDR3 nucleotides read TGTGCCAGCAGTTTACAGGGGAACACTGAAGCTTTCTTT. This codes for CASSLQGNTEAFF.